The entry that follows covers one T cell receptor beta chain sequence. The antigen remains undetermined. TCRdb's table, derived via immunoSEQ multiplex PCR, lists solely in-frame clones and lacks some. This sample has tens of thousands of clones, with around 84% found just once. This entry comes from a study of OX40 agonist ivuxolimab in advanced cancers. This CDR3 spans 14 amino acids. V was shortened by 5 bases and J by 4 bases, with 14 bases between the two germline ends. Germline V CDR1 and CDR2: MDHEN, SYDVKM. General observations from the study: Clonal expansion from baseline to week 6 occurred in both CD4+ and CD8+ T cells.

This TCR was sampled from an adult with an advanced solid tumor such as melanoma, head and neck, liver or kidney cancer. The sample was CD4+ or CD8+ T cells sorted from blood, taken in a trial of the OX40 agonist ivuxolimab. The chain links TRBV28 to TRBJ1-1; D uncertain. For the CDR3, the DNA is TGTGCCAGCAGTGAAGGACTCCGGGGCACTGAAGCTTTCTTT. Its protein product is CASSEGLRGTEAFF.